This entry concerns a single T cell receptor (beta chain). The target of this receptor is not known. Base quality data are lacking; no much larger clone is found one base away. This entry is derived from a study of blood T cell repertoires in COVID-19 (dated by TCRdb to 2020 to 2021). A note on the overall study: The collaborator samples originated in the United States, Italy and Spain and spanned the acute and convalescent phases of COVID-19. The prospective study material was composed of cDNA or gDNA derived from T cells, B-cell-depleted T cells, or PBMCs. The dataset comprised deeply sampled blood TCRbeta repertoires from subjects exposed to, actively infected with, or recovered from COVID-19. The repertoires were released in a freely available public database meant as a resource for research on the immune response to SARS-CoV-2. Samples were obtained from the ongoing ImmuneRACE study (first 160 participants) and from 1,254 subjects provided by 6 global collaborators. A de-identified subject ID, COVID-19 status, age in years and sex were almost always included in the sample metadata. Where HLA class I and class II types were available, the types were taken from metadata supplied by the sample provider, not from assay-based typing.

The immunoSEQ Assay, a bias-controlled multiplex PCR, was used to amplify TCRbeta CDR3 regions from genomic DNA. Processing in the source paper ran as follows. Within the assay, amplification of reference gene primers was used to estimate how many nucleated cells each sample contained. To quantify the absolute abundance of each unique TCRbeta CDR3 rearrangement, sequence reads were collapsed and filtered. For each sample, productive Simpson clonality was calculated by taking the square root of Simpson's diversity index across productive rearrangements. This immuneACCESS table, as held by TCRdb, lists in-frame sequences with V and J called but not all clones. Of the missing ones, under half trace to an unresolved V gene in checked studies; the others have no known cause. Clone size and the V and J calls come from that table; the DNA yielded D and trimming. In this sample the table shows around 300,000 clones, 85% to 90% of which occur a single time. The ten largest clones represent 1.9% of the sample.

What the research found in general, with its limitations: How much clinical and demographic metadata was included differed by source and by participant, and the metadata was provided uncurated.

Participants in the prospective study were aged about 18 to 95 years, lived in over 20 United States geographic areas, and enrolled through a virtual design. Cohort assignment in the prospective study relied on participant-reported clinical history from a screening survey and a study questionnaire. Recovered participants in ImmuneRACE Cohort 3 were defined by two consecutive negative NP/OP PCR tests, clearance by a healthcare professional, or resolution of symptoms. Each participant in the prospective study had whole blood, serum and a nasopharyngeal or oropharyngeal swab collected by mobile phlebotomists. Participants in the prospective study had the option to provide additional blood draws and questionnaires over a roughly two-month period. Blood samples from the prospective study were shipped frozen or at room temperature prior to DNA extraction. Cut back by 0 bases and 13 bases, the V and J ends lie 10 bases apart. The CDR3 goes from the cysteine to the phenylalanine over 11 residues. This entry keeps only the CDR3 DNA: 33 bases, framed from base 1. The germline V gene yields SGHNT for CDR1 and YENEEA for CDR2.

This clonotype was obtained from a woman aged 55-70 years who had recovered from COVID-19. The sequenced sample was PBMCs or T cells enriched from blood (not recorded which). Rearrangement joined TRBV11-3 to TRBJ2-7, with the D gene uncertain. The CDR3 loop reads CASSLEGLFYF. The DNA is as follows: TGTGCCAGCAGCTTAGAGGGCCTTTTTTACTTC.